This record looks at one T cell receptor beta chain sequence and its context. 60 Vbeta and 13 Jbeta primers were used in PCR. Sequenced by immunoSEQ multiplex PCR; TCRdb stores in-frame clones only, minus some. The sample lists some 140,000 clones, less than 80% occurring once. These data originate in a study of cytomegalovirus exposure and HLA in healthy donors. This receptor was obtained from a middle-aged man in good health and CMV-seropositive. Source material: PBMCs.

The CDR3 sequence: CASSKTSAYNEQFF. CDR3 DNA: TGTGCCAGCTCCAAGACTAGCGCCTACAATGAGCAGTTCTTC. The rearrangement joins TRBV25-1 to TRBJ2-1; 8 bases line up with TRBD2. This CDR3 has 14 amino acids. Germline V gene data show CDR1 as MGHDK and CDR2 as SYGVNS. The V and J ends lost 8 bases and 2 bases, in that order; junction bases with no gene match: 5. The variable domain in full, completed from reference TRBV25-1 and TRBJ2-1, reads EADIYQTPRYLVIGTGKKITLECSQTMGHDKMYWYQQDPGMELHLIHYSYGVNSTEKGDLSSESTVSRIRTEHFPLTLESARPSHTSQYLCASSKTSAYNEQFFGPGTRLTVL.